This is a list of T cell receptor beta chains from one sample in a study of T-cell reconstitution after alpha-beta-depleted transplantation in children. TCRdb processed the PCR reads anew with MiXCR; each CDR3 protein has one entry. The table shows 300,000 to 350,000 distinct CDR3 sequences, with around 25% occurring only once. This specimen consisted of PBMCs, mostly from graft donor cells, obtained 180 days after TCRalphabeta/CD19-depleted stem cell transplant. The receptors were sampled from a male patient younger than 18 who had a stem cell transplant for acute lymphoblastic leukemia, so the T cells may come from the graft donor. CDR3s include the opening cysteine and the closing phenylalanine or tryptophan. The order of the fields is D gene, clone size, V gene, CDR3 protein. D genes are given only for firm matches. Clone sizes are given selectively: once, few, many, or a class where the clone is expanded.

>NA|many|TRBV4-1
CASSQGAKRSYNEQFF
>TRBD2|NA|TRBV4-1
CASSQEGLAGVSYNEQFF
>NA|NA|TRBV7-3
CASSLIPSAAYNEQFF
>TRBD1|NA|TRBV19
CASSMQGANNEQFF
>NA|NA|TRBV4-1
CASSQADRADTQYF
>NA|NA|TRBV24-1
CATSDLQWGTNYGYTF
>NA|NA|TRBV24-1
CATSDLGWAESTGELFF
>NA|few|TRBV7-9
CASSLRGGQTGNTIYF
>TRBD1|NA|TRBV5-6
CASRGGQGNANVLTF
>TRBD2|NA|TRBV20-1
CSARDRPGLRTSGKNIQYF
>NA|many|TRBV29-1
CSVEGDLAGYTF
>NA|few|TRBV7-2
CASSLFRAAGSPLHF
>NA|NA|TRBV20-1
CSAETGTHDEQFF
>TRBD2|NA|TRBV2
CASKGTSGSTDTQYF
>TRBD1|NA|TRBV3-1
CASSPGQVMVIQYF
>TRBD1|few|TRBV12-3/TRBV12-4
CASSPSLQGPRPYGYTF
>NA|many|TRBV25-1
CASDESQFYEQYF
>NA|few|TRBV5-1
CASSFYGQGFGTEAFF
>NA|NA|TRBV5-1
CASSLGTGHGQPQHF
>NA|NA|TRBV10-1
CARSESTGTEKQETQYF
>NA|NA|TRBV11-2
CASSFIAKNIQYF
>TRBD1|NA|TRBV5-1
CASSLGTGGKNIQYF
>TRBD1|NA|TRBV7-9
CASSLALTGPETAFF
>NA|NA|TRBV4-2
CASSPFYRDAGNTIYF
>TRBD2|NA|TRBV20-1
CSASPGGNTGELFF
>NA|few|TRBV20-1
CSATDSRSGVQETQYF
>NA|few|TRBV4-1
CASSQGDIHVGETQYF
>TRBD2|NA|TRBV4-2
CASSQEGTSGMSYQETQYF
>NA|NA|TRBV24-1
CATSGPEDTQYF
>TRBD1|NA|TRBV27
CASSLLDRLNTGELFF
>NA|NA|TRBV12-3/TRBV12-4
CASSIQGKETQYF
>TRBD1|few|TRBV4-2
CASSRGTGVTQPQHF
>TRBD1|NA|TRBV6-5
CASSYPNPGQGHYGYTF
>NA|NA|TRBV20-1
CSVGRGQPQHF